This T cell receptor (beta chain) emerged from a study of CD8+CD57+ T cells in acquired aplastic anemia. The authors sequenced patients whose flow cytometry had shown CD8+CD57+ cell expansion. Germline-derived CDR1 and CDR2 are MNHEY and SVGAGI. V was pared by 4 bases and J by 5 bases, with 7 bases between. This CDR3 spans 12 amino acids. The study profiled TCR beta VDJ and CDR3 using genomic DNA as template. Each CDR3 protein gets one entry after TCRdb re-called the reads with MiXCR. The profile shows around 200,000 distinct CDR3 sequences, roughly 50% of them singletons. As for this clonotype: A read error is possible here, since a much larger clone lies one base away.

The source is a human donor with aplastic anemia. The specimen was sorted CD4+, CD8+, or CD8+CD57+ T cells (not recorded which) from PBMCs. This sequence joins TRBV6-5 and TRBJ2-3; no clear D. CDR3 protein: CASSFGIDTQYF. DNA for the CDR3: TGTGCCAGCAGTTTTGGCATAGATACGCAGTATTTT.